One and the same sample provided the 25 T cell receptor beta chains below, sequenced in a study of blood T cell repertoires in COVID-19. Assay used: immunoSEQ multiplex PCR; TCRdb lists only in-frame clones, some missing. The table lists 85,000 to 120,000 clones, more than 80% of them singletons, with 3.5% to 5% in the top ten. Sequencing used peripheral blood. These receptors were taken from a human donor in a cohort sampled during active COVID-19.

The V gene is TRBV18, the J gene TRBJ2-2, with 9 positions matching TRBD1. Trimming at V came to 1 base and at J to 5 bases, leaving 2 bases not matched to a gene. CDR1 is KGHSH and CDR2 is LQKENI in the germline V gene. The CDR3 consists of 15 residues. The CDR3 is CASSPRTGETGELFF. DNA for the CDR3: TGTGCCAGCTCACCACGGACAGGGGAAACCGGGGAGCTGTTTTTT.

The chain links TRBV2 to TRBJ1-3; no definite D call. V lost 6 bases, J lost 3 bases, and 12 bases lay in between. Germline lookup yields CDR1 SNHLY and CDR2 FYNNEI. The CDR3 has 14 residues. The CDR3 bases are TGTGCCAGCAGGGAGGGTAAAGGTGGAAACACCATATATTTT. As protein: CASREGKGGNTIYF. Full variable domain (remainder filled in from reference TRBV2 and TRBJ1-3): EPEVTQTPSHQVTQMGQEVILRCVPISNHLYFYWYRQILGQKVEFLVSFYNNEISEKSEIFDDQFSVERPDGSNFTLKIRSTKLEDSAMYFCASREGKGGNTIYFGEGSWLTVV.

This clone turned up a few times. This chain connects TRBV27 to TRBJ2-7; TRBD1 is a possible D gene (6 bases). The length of the CDR3 is 14 residues. Germline loops: CDR1 MNHEY, CDR2 SMNVEV (reference sequence). Deletions cut 5 bases from V and 2 bases from J, with 13 bases between. CDR3 in amino acids: CASSLGGSPYEQYF. The CDR3 bases are TGTGCCAGCAGTCTAGGGGGTTCTCCCTACGAGCAGTACTTC.

The chain links TRBV19 to TRBJ1-4; 10 bases line up with TRBD1. Trimming cost V 6 bases and J 5 bases; bases outside gene matches: 6. The CDR3 has 15 amino acids. Germline CDR1 LNHDA, CDR2 SQIVND (reference sequence). Here the CDR3 DNA reads TGTGCCAGTAGCCCCCGGACAGGGGGGAATGAAAAACTGTTTTTT. It translates to CASSPRTGGNEKLFF.

This clone was counted once. At one end the junction does not follow the germline gene, possibly because of a read error. The genes are TRBV16 and TRBJ2-7; the match to TRBD2 covers 7 bases. Germline CDR1 is KGHSY and CDR2 is FQNENV. The CDR3 spans 12 residues. The CDR3 nucleotides are TGTGCCAGCAGCCAGAAGGGGACTAATTTATCCTTC. Its translation is CASSQKGTNLSF.

This clone was found a few times. The rearrangement links TRBV28 to TRBJ1-5; possible D gene TRBD1, 6 bases. The CDR3 has 11 residues. Germline CDR1 MDHEN, CDR2 SYDVKM. The CDR3 DNA is TGTGCTACAGGGAACAATCAGCCCCAGCATTTT. It specifies CATGNNQPQHF.

V gene TRBV5-1 combines with J gene TRBJ2-3; 11 bases match TRBD2. Trimming cost V 5 bases and J 3 bases; bases outside gene matches: 8. The V gene's germline CDR1 is SGHRS and CDR2 YFSETQ. The CDR3 spans 16 residues. CDR3 sequence: CASRFLLAGDTDTQYF. DNA for the CDR3: TGCGCCAGCAGGTTTTTACTAGCGGGGGATACAGATACGCAGTATTTT. Full variable domain (outside the CDR3, taken from reference TRBV5-1 and TRBJ2-3): KAGVTQTPRYLIKTRGQQVTLSCSPISGHRSVSWYQQTPGQGLQFLFEYFSETQRNKGNFPGRFSGRQFSNSRSEMNVSTLELGDSALYLCASRFLLAGDTDTQYFGPGTRLTVL.

The rearrangement links TRBV2 to TRBJ2-3; 15 nucleotides line up with TRBD2. The ends lost 6 bases at V and 5 bases at J; junction bases unmatched: 3. CDR3 length equals 15 residues. The germline CDR1 and CDR2 sequences are SNHLY and FYNNEI. CDR3 nucleotides: TGTGCCAGCAGACGGACTAGCGGGGGGGGAGATACGCAGTATTTT. It yields the protein CASRRTSGGGDTQYF. The variable domain in full, completed from reference TRBV2 and TRBJ2-3, reads EPEVTQTPSHQVTQMGQEVILRCVPISNHLYFYWYRQILGQKVEFLVSFYNNEISEKSEIFDDQFSVERPDGSNFTLKIRSTKLEDSAMYFCASRRTSGGGDTQYFGPGTRLTVL.

The chain uses TRBV7-2 and TRBJ1-1, with D unresolved. The germline CDR1 and CDR2 sequences are SGHTA and FQGNSA. V lost 5 bases and J 6 bases, leaving 13 bases between the germline ends. This CDR3 is 13 amino acids long. The CDR3 loop reads CASSRTGVAEAFF. The DNA for the CDR3 is TGTGCCAGCAGCAGAACCGGGGTAGCTGAAGCTTTCTTT.

The rearrangement joins TRBV15 to TRBJ2-1; D possibly corresponds to TRBD1 (5 bases). The CDR3 is 15 residues long. Germline V lookup: CDR1 LNHNV, CDR2 YYDKDF (reference sequence). V was pared by 6 bases and J by 0 bases, with 12 bases between. The DNA of the CDR3 is TGTGCCACCAGTAAGGGGCAAAGCTCCTACAATGAGCAGTTCTTC. As protein: CATSKGQSSYNEQFF.

The chain uses TRBV15 and TRBJ1-1; TRBD1 aligns across 7 bases. Germline loops: CDR1 LNHNV, CDR2 YYDKDF (reference sequence). Losses at the gene ends were 1 base for V and 3 bases for J; bases not matched to a gene: 8. The CDR3 consists of 16 residues. The CDR3 sequence is CATSRGAQGGYTEAFF. CDR3 sequence (DNA): TGTGCCACCAGCAGAGGAGCGCAGGGGGGTTACACTGAAGCTTTCTTT.

V is TRBV4-3 and J is TRBJ1-1, with D unclear. Per the germline V gene, CDR1 is LGHNA and CDR2 is YSLEER. Trimming cost V 7 bases and J 3 bases, with 9 bases left between them. The CDR3 runs to 12 residues. The CDR3, as DNA: TGCGCCAGCACTGGCGGCTACACTGAAGCTTTCTTT. Translating gives CASTGGYTEAFF.

The rearrangement links TRBV7-7 to TRBJ2-3; D gene unclear. Germline V lookup: CDR1 SSHAT, CDR2 FNYEAQ (reference sequence). There are 13 residues in the CDR3. Trimming pared 0 bases from V and 2 bases from J, leaving 3 bases between. The DNA of the CDR3 is TGTGCCAGCAGCTTAGCCAACACAGATACGCAGTATTTT. Protein: CASSLANTDTQYF.

The rearrangement uses TRBV5-4 and TRBJ2-1, with TRBD2 matching 10 bases. V shed 2 bases and J 4 bases; nucleotides not matched to a gene: 3. The CDR3 spans 15 residues. Germline values: CDR1 SGHNT, CDR2 YYREEE (reference sequence). The CDR3 loop reads CASSFGTSVYNEQFF. The CDR3 DNA reads as TGTGCCAGCAGCTTCGGGACTAGCGTATACAATGAGCAGTTCTTC.

This chain links TRBV7-2 with TRBJ1-6; 7 bases fit TRBD1. The ends lost 8 bases at V and 10 bases at J; junction bases unmatched: 11. The CDR3 length is 14 residues. In germline, CDR1 is SGHTA, CDR2 FQGNSA. The chain's CDR3 is CASGKTGRSSPLHF. CDR3 nucleotides: TGTGCCAGCGGGAAGACAGGGAGGAGCTCACCCCTCCACTTT.

This clone was recorded once. The chain is built from TRBV5-5 and TRBJ2-3, with 8 bases lining up with TRBD2. CDR1 SGHKS and CDR2 YYEKEE come from the germline V gene (reference sequence). The CDR3 contains 17 residues. V was pared by 6 bases and J by 1 base, with 13 bases of the junction left unmatched. CDR3 DNA: TGTGCCAGCATCAAGGGTTTATCGGGAGGGGGCACAGATACGCAGTATTTT. Residues: CASIKGLSGGGTDTQYF.

The chain links TRBV4-1 to TRBJ2-4, with D possibly matching TRBD1 (5 bases). The CDR3 is made up of 15 amino acids. In germline, CDR1 is MGHRA, CDR2 YSYEKL. Trimming left V 3 bases short and J 7 bases short, with 16 bases between. This CDR3 is CASSQAQGSGNIQYF. CDR3 DNA sequence: TGCGCCAGCAGCCAGGCGCAGGGATCGGGTAACATTCAGTACTTC.

Comment on this clone: Compared with germline, one end of the junction differs, possibly owing to a read error. The genes are TRBV10-3 and TRBJ2-7, with 7 bases aligning to TRBD1. Germline V gene data show CDR1 as ENHRY and CDR2 as SYGVKD. The CDR3 runs 13 residues. The CDR3 loop reads CATSRDSVSEQYF. The CDR3 DNA reads TGTGCCACCAGTAGGGACAGCGTCTCCGAGCAGTACTTC.

This clone came up once. The chain couples TRBV7-2 to TRBJ1-2, with D hard to call. Trimming removed 2 bases at V and 2 bases at J, with 15 bases between. Looked up from germline, CDR1 is SGHTA and CDR2 is FQGNSA. The length of the CDR3 is 16 residues. CDR3 DNA: TGTGCCAGCAGCTTATTTAATTATGGAGACAACTATGGCTACACCTTC. It encodes CASSLFNYGDNYGYTF. Full variable domain (rest looked up from reference TRBV7-2 and TRBJ1-2): GAGVSQSPSNKVTEKGKDVELRCDPISGHTALYWYRQSLGQGLEFLIYFQGNSAPDKSGLPSDRFSAERTGGSVSTLTIQRTQQEDSAVYLCASSLFNYGDNYGYTFGSGTRLTVV.

The rearrangement links TRBV7-9 to TRBJ1-2, with a possible D match to TRBD1 (6 bases). V shed 2 bases and J shed 4 bases, with 11 bases lying between them. This CDR3 has 14 amino acids. Per the germline V gene, CDR1 is SEHNR and CDR2 is FQNEAQ (reference sequence). CDR3 loop: CASSLQQGSYGYTF. CDR3 nucleotides: TGTGCCAGCAGCTTACAACAGGGAAGCTATGGCTACACCTTC.

Here the CDR3 reads CASSPGGLNSPLHF. In nucleotides, the CDR3 is TGCGCCAGCAGCCCAGGGGGATTGAATTCACCCCTCCACTTT. This rearrangement joins TRBV5-1 to TRBJ1-6; the match to TRBD1 covers 7 bases. The CDR3 is made up of 14 amino acids. Germline V lookup: CDR1 SGHRS, CDR2 YFSETQ. The V and J ends lost 4 bases and 7 bases, in that order; junction bases with no gene match: 5. The variable domain in full, completed from reference TRBV5-1 and TRBJ1-6, reads KAGVTQTPRYLIKTRGQQVTLSCSPISGHRSVSWYQQTPGQGLQFLFEYFSETQRNKGNFPGRFSGRQFSNSRSEMNVSTLELGDSALYLCASSPGGLNSPLHFGNGTRLTVT.

The CDR3 reads CASSPPPGQGSEQYF. As DNA, the CDR3 is TGTGCCAGCAGCCCGCCACCGGGACAGGGGTCCGAGCAGTACTTC. The rearrangement links TRBV4-2 to TRBJ2-7; TRBD1 matches at 10 bases. The germline V gene has CDR1 LGHNA and CDR2 YNFKEQ. This CDR3 region has 15 residues. V lost 4 bases to trimming and J lost 6 bases; unmatched junction nucleotides: 9.

The genes are TRBV6-5 and TRBJ2-5; D remains ambiguous. Looked up from germline, CDR1 is MNHEY and CDR2 is SVGAGI. Trimming took 6 bases from V and 0 from J, leaving 11 bases between them. The CDR3 has 14 amino acids. The CDR3 loop reads CASSLEAYQETQYF. Here the CDR3 DNA reads TGTGCCAGCAGCCTCGAGGCGTACCAAGAGACCCAGTACTTC.

The chain has TRBV3-1 (or the pseudogene TRBV3-2) and TRBJ2-3; TRBD2 agrees at 7 bases. CDR3 length: 17 residues. The junction had 13 bases not matched to a gene; V was cut back by 6 bases and J by 1 base. The germline gives CDR1 LGHDT, CDR2 YNNKEL (reference sequence). CDR3 protein: CASSYSLKRGGTDTQYF. CDR3 bases: TGTGCCAGCAGTTACTCCCTGAAGCGGGGAGGCACAGATACGCAGTATTTT.

The chain carries TRBV2 and TRBJ2-7; D not resolved. Germline lookup yields CDR1 SNHLY and CDR2 FYNNEI. This CDR3 is 15 amino acids long. Trimming stripped 7 bases from V and 4 bases from J, with 20 bases between. CDR3 coding DNA: TGTGCCAGCACTGACACTCTATATAGTATGTACGAGCAGTACTTC. This sequence encodes CASTDTLYSMYEQYF.